This TCR beta chain was identified during a study of early T cells in non-severe SARS-CoV-2 infection. Study-level points and caveats: Anti-spike CD8 specificities were favored by VDJdb matching, whose results missed private and CD4 specificities.

TCRdb re-called the 5' RACE reads with MiXCR, one entry per CDR3 protein. The sample holds about 66,000 distinct CDR3 sequences, 20% seen once. For this clonotype: The antigen is undetermined.

Looked up from germline, CDR1 is ENHRY and CDR2 is SYGVKD. This CDR3 contains 15 residues. V dropped 6 bases and J dropped 4 bases, with 19 bases sitting between them. The rearrangement links TRBV10-3 to TRBJ2-7; D is possibly TRBD2 (6 bases). This specimen consisted of whole blood, obtained at baseline. This receptor was taken from an adult who was a healthcare worker with PCR-confirmed SARS-CoV-2 infection or an uninfected control (not recorded which). CDR3 sequence (DNA): TGTGCCATCAGCGGGACTTCCCAACGACCGTACGAGCAGTACTTC. This sequence encodes CAISGTSQRPYEQYF.